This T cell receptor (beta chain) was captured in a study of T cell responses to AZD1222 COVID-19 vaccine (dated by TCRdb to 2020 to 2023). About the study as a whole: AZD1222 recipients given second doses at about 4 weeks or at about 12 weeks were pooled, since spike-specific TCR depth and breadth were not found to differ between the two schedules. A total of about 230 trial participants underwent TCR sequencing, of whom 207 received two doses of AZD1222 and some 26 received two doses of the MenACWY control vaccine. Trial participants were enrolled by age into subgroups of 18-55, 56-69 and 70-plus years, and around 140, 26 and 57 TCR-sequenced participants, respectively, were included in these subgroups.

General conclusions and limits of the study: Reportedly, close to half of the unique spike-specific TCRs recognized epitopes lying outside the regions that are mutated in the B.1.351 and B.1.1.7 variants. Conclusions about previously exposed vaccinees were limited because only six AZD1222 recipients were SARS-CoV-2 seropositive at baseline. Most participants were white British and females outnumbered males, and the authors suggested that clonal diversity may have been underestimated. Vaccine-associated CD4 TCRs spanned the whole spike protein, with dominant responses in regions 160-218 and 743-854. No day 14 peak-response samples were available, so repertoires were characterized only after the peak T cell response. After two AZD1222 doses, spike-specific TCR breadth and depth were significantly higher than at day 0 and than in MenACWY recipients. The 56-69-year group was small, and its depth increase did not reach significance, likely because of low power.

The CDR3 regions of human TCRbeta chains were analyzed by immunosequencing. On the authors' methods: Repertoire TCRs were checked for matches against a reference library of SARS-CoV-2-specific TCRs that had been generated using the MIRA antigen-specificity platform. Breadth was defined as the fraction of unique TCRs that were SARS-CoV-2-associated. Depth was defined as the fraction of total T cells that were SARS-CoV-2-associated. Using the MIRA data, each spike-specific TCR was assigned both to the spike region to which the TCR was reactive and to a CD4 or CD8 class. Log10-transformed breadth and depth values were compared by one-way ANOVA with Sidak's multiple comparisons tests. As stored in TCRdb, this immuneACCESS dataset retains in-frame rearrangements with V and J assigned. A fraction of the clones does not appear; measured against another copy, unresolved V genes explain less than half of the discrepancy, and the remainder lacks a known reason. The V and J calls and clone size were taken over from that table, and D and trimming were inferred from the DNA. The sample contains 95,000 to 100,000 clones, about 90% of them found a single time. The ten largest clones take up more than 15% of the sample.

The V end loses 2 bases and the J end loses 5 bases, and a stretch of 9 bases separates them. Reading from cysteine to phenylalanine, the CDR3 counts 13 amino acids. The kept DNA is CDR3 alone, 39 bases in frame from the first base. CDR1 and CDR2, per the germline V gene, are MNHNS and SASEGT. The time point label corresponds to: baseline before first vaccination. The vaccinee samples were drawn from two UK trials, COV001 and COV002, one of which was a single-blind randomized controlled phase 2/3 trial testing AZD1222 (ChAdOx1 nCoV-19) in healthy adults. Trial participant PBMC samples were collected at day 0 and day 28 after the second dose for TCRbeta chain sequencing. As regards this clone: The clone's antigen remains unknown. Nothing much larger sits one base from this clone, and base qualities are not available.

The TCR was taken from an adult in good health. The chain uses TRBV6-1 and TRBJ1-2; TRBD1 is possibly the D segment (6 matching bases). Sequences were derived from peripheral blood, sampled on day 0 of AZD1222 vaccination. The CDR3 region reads CASSESRGYGYTF. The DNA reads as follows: TGTGCCAGCAGTGAAAGCAGGGGATATGGCTACACCTTC.